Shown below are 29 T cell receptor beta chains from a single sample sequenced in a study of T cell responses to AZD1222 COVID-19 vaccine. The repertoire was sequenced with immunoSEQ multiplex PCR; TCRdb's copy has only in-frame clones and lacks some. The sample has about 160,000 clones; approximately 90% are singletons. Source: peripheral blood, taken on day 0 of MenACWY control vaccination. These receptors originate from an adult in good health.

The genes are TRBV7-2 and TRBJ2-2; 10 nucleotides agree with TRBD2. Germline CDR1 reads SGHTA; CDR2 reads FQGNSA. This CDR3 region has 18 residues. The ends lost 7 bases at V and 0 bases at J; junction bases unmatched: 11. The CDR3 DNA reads TGTGCCAGCAACTTGGGACTAGCGAACACCGCGAACACCGGGGAGCTGTTTTTT. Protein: CASNLGLANTANTGELFF. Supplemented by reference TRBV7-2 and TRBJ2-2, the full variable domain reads GAGVSQSPSNKVTEKGKDVELRCDPISGHTALYWYRQSLGQGLEFLIYFQGNSAPDKSGLPSDRFSAERTGGSVSTLTIQRTQQEDSAVYLCASNLGLANTANTGELFFGEGSRLTVL.

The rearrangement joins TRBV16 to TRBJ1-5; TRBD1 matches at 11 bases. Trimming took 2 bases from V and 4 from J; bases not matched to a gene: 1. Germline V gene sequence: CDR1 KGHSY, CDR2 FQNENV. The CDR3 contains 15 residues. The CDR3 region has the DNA TGTGCCAGCAGCCAAGGGACAGGGGGTAATCAGCCCCAGCATTTT. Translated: CASSQGTGGNQPQHF.

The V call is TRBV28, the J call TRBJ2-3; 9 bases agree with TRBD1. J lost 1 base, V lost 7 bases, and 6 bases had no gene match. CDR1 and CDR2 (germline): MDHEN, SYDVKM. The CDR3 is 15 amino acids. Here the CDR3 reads CASTQQGAGTDTQYF. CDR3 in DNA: TGTGCCAGCACCCAACAGGGGGCCGGCACAGATACGCAGTATTTT.

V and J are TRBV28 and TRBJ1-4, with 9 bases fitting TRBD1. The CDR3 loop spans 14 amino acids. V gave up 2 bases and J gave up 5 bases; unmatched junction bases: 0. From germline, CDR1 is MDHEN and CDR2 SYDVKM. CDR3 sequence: CASSLDRGNEKLFF. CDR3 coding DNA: TGTGCCAGCAGTTTAGACAGGGGGAATGAAAAACTGTTTTTT.

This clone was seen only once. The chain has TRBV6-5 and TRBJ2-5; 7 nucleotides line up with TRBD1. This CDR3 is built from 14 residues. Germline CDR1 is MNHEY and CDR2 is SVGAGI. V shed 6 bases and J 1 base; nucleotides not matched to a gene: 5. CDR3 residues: CASRTGPIQETQYF. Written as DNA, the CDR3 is TGTGCCAGCAGGACAGGGCCCATCCAAGAGACCCAGTACTTC.

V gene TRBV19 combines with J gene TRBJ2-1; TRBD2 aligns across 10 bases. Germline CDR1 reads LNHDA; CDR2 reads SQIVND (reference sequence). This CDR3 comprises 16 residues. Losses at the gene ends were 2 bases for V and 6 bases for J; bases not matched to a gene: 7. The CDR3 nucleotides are TGTGCCAGTAGTATAATGGCTAGCGGGAGATTCAATGAGCAGTTCTTC. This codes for CASSIMASGRFNEQFF.

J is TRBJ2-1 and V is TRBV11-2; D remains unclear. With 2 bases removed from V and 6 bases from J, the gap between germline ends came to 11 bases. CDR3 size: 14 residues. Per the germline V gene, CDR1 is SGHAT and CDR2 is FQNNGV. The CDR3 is CASSLRLILNEQFF. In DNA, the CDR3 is TGTGCCAGCAGCTTAAGGTTGATCCTCAATGAGCAGTTCTTC.

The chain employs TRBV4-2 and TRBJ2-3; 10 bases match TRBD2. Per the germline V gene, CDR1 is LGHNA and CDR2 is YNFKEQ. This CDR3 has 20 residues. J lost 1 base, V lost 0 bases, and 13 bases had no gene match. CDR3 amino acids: CASSQDEWASGRSRTDTQYF. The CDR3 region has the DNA TGTGCCAGCAGCCAAGATGAATGGGCTAGCGGGAGATCCCGCACAGATACGCAGTATTTT.

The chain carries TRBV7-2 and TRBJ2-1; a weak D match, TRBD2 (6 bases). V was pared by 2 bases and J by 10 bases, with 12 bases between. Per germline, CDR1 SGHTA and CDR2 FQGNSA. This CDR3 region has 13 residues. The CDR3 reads CASSLFSGPEQFF. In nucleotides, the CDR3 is TGTGCCAGCAGCTTATTTAGCGGTCCCGAGCAGTTCTTC.

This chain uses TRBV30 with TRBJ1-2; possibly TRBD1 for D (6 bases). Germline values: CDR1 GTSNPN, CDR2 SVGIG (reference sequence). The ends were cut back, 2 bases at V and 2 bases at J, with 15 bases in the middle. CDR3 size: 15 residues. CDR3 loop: CAWSPGGSWNYGYTF. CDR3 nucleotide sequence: TGTGCCTGGAGTCCGGGGGGCTCATGGAACTATGGCTACACCTTC.

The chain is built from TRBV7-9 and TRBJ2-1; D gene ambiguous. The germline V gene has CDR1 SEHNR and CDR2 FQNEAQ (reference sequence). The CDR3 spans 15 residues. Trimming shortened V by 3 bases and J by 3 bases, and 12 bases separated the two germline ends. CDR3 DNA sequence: TGTGCCAGCAGCTTGTCTCGAGCGCTCTACAATGAGCAGTTCTTC. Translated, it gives CASSLSRALYNEQFF.

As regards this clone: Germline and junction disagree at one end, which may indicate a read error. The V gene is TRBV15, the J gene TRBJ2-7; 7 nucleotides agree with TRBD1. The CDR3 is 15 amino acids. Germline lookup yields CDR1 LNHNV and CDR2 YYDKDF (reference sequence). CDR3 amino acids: CATSGEGAGSYEQYF. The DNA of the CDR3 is TGTGCCACCAGCGGAGAGGGGGCAGGCTCCTACGAGCAGTACTTC.

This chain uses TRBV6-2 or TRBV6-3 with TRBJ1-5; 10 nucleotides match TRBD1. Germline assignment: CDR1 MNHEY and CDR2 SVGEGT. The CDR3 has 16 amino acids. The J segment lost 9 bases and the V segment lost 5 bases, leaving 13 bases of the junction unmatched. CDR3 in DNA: TGTGCCAGCAGTACCCGACAGGGGGCGGCCTGGATGCCCCAGCATTTT. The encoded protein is CASSTRQGAAWMPQHF.

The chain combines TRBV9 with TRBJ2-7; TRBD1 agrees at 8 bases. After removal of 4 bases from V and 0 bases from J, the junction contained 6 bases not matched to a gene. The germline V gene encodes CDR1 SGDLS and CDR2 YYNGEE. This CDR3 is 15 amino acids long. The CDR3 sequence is CASSPGDRSSYEQYF. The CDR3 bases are TGTGCCAGCAGCCCGGGGGACAGGAGCTCCTACGAGCAGTACTTC.

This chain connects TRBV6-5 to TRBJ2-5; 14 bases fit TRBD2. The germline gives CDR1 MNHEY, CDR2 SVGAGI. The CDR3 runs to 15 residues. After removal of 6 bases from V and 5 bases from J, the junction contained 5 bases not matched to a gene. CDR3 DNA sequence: TGTGCCAGCAGCCGGGGACTAGCGGGAGATGAGACCCAGTACTTC. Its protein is CASSRGLAGDETQYF.

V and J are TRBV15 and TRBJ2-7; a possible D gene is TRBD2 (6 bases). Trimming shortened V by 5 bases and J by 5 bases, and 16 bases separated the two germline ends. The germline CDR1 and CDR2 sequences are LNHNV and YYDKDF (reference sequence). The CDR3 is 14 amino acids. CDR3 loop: CATSSGGTHDEQYF. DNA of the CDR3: TGTGCCACCAGCTCTGGAGGGACCCATGACGAGCAGTACTTC.

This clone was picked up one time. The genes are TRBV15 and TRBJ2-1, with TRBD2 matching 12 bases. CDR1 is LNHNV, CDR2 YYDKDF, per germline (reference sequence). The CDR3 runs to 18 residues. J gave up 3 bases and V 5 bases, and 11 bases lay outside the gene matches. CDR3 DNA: TGTGCCACCAGCGGCCAGACTAGCGGGAGTCGAAACTACAATGAGCAGTTCTTC. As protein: CATSGQTSGSRNYNEQFF.

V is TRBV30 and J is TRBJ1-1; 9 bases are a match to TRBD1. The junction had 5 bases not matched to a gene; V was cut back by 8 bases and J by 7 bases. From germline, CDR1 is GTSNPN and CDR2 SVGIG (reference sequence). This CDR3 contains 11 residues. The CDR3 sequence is CAGTGFGEAFF. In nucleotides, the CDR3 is TGTGCCGGGACAGGGTTCGGTGAAGCTTTCTTT. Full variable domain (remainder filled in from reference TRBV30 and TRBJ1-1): SQTIHQWPATLVQPVGSPLSLECTVEGTSNPNLYWYRQAAGRGLQLLFYSVGIGQISSEVPQNLSASRPQDRQFILSSKKLLLSDSGFYLCAGTGFGEAFFGQGTRLTVV.

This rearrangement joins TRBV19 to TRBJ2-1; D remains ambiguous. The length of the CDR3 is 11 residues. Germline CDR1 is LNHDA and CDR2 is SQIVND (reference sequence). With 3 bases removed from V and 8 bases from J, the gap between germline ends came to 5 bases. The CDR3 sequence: CASSMSYEQFF. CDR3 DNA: TGTGCCAGTAGTATGAGCTATGAGCAGTTCTTC.

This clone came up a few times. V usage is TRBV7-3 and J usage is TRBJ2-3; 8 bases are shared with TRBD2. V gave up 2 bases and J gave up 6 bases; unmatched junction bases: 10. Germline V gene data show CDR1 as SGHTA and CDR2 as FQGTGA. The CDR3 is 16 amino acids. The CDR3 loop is CASSLLNGRALDTQYF. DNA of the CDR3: TGTGCCAGCAGCTTATTGAACGGGAGGGCCTTGGATACGCAGTATTTT.

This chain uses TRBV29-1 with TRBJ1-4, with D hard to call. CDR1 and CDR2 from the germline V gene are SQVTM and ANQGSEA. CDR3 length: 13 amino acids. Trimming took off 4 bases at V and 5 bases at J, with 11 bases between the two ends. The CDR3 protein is CSVVPSPNEKLFF. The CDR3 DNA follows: TGCAGCGTTGTCCCATCCCCAAATGAAAAACTGTTTTTT.

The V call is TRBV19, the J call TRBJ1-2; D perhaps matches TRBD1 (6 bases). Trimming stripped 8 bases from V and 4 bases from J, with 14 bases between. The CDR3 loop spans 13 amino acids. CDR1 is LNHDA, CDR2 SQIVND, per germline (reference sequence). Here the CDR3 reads CASQRGDTYGYTF. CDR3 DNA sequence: TGTGCCAGTCAAAGGGGGGACACCTATGGCTACACCTTC.

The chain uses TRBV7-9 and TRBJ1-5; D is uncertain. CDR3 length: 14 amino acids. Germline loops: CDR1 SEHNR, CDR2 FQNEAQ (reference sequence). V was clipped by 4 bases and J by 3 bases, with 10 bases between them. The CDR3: CASSYGGFNQPQHF. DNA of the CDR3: TGTGCCAGCAGCTACGGCGGTTTCAATCAGCCCCAGCATTTT.

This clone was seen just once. This CDR3 reads CASSLKRQLAILRGEAFF. CDR3 sequence (DNA): TGTGCCAGCAGCTTAAAACGACAGTTAGCCATACTTAGGGGTGAAGCTTTCTTT. The chain couples TRBV7-6 to TRBJ1-1, with D possibly matching TRBD1 (5 bases). The CDR3 has 18 amino acids. The V gene's germline CDR1 is SGHVS and CDR2 FNYEAQ. Trimming cost V 2 bases and J 7 bases, with 26 bases left between them.

CDR3 nucleotide sequence: TGTGCCAGTAGTAGGGCCCTAGGGGCAGGACCCACGGGCAATCAGCCCCAGCATTTT. As protein: CASSRALGAGPTGNQPQHF. This chain connects TRBV19 to TRBJ1-5, with D possibly matching TRBD1 (5 bases). The germline V gene encodes CDR1 LNHDA and CDR2 SQIVND (reference sequence). V lost 4 bases and J 2 bases, leaving 24 bases between the germline ends. This CDR3 has 19 residues.

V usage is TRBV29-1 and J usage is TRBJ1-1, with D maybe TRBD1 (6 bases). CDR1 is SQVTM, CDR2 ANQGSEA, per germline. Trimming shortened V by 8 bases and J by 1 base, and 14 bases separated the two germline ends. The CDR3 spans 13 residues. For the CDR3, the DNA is TGCAGCTTTTTGACAGGACCGAACACTGAAGCTTTCTTT. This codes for CSFLTGPNTEAFF.

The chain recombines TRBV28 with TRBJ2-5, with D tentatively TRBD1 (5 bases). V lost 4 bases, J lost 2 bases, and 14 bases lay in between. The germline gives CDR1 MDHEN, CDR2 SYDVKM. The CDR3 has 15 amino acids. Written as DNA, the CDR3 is TGTGCCAGCAGTTCCCCTAGACGACAGCAAGAGACCCAGTACTTC. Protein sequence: CASSSPRRQQETQYF. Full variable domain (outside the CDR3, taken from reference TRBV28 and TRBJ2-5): DVKVTQSSRYLVKRTGEKVFLECVQDMDHENMFWYRQDPGLGLRLIYFSYDVKMKEKGDIPEGYSVSREKKERFSLILESASTNQTSMYLCASSSPRRQQETQYFGPGTRLLVL.

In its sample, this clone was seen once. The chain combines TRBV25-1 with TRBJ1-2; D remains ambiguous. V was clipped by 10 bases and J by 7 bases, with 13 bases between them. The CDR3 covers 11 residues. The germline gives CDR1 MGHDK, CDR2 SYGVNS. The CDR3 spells CATSEDVGYTF. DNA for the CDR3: TGTGCCACCTCCGAGGATGTTGGCTACACCTTC.

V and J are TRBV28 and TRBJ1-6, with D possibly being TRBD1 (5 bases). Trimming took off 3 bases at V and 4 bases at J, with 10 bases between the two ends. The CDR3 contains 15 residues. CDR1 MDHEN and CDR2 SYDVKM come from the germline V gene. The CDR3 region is CASSFGGGYNSPLHF. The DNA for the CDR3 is TGTGCCAGCAGTTTTGGGGGGGGTTATAATTCACCCCTCCACTTT.